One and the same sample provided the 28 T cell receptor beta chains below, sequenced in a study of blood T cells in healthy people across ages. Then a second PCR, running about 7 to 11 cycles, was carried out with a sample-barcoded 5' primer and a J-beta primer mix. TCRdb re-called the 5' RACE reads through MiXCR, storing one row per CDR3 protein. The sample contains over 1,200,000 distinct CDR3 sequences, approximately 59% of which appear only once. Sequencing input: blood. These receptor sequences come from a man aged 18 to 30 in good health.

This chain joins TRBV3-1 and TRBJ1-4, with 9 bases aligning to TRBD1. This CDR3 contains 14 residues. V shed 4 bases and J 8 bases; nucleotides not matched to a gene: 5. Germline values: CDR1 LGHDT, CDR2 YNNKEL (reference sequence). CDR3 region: CASSRRQGEEKLFF. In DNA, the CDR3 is TGTGCCAGCAGCCGACGACAGGGGGAGGAAAAACTGTTTTTT.

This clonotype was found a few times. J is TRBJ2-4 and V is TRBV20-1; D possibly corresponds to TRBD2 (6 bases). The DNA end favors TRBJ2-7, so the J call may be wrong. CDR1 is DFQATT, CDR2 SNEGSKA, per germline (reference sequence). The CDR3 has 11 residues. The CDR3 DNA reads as TGCAGCGCCCGCGGGGTCTACGAGCAGTACTTC. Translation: CSARGVYEQYF.

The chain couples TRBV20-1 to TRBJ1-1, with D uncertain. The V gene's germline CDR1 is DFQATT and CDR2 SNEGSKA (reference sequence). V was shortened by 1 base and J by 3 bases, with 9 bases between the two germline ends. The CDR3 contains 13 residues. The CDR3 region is CSARGMVDTEAFF. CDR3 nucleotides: TGCAGTGCTAGAGGGATGGTCGACACTGAAGCTTTCTTT.

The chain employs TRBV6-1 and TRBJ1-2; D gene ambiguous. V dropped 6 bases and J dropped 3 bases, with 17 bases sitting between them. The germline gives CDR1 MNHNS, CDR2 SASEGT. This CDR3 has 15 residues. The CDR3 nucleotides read TGTGCCAGCAGCCCCAGGTCGGGAGGAGACTATGGCTACACCTTC. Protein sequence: CASSPRSGGDYGYTF.

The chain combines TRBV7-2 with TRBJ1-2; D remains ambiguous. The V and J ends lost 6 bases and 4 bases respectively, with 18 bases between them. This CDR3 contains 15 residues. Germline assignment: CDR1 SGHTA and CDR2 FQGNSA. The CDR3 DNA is TGTGCCAGCAGGGACTCGACCCTCACCCCCTATGGCTACACCTTC. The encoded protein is CASRDSTLTPYGYTF. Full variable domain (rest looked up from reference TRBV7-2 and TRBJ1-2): GAGVSQSPSNKVTEKGKDVELRCDPISGHTALYWYRQSLGQGLEFLIYFQGNSAPDKSGLPSDRFSAERTGGSVSTLTIQRTQQEDSAVYLCASRDSTLTPYGYTFGSGTRLTVV.

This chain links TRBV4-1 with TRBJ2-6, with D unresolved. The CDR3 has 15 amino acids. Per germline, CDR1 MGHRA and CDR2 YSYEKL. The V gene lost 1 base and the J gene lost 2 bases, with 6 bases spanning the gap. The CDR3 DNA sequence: TGCGCCAGCAGCCAAGTGCATACTGGGGCCAACGTCCTGACTTTC. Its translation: CASSQVHTGANVLTF.

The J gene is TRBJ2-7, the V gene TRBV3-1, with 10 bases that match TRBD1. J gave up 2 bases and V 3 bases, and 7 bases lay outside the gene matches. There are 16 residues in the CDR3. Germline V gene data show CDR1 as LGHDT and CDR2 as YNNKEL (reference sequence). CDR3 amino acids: CASSHLSGTGAYEQYF. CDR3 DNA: TGTGCCAGCAGCCACTTATCCGGGACAGGGGCCTACGAGCAGTACTTC.

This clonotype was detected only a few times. The CDR3, as DNA: TGTGCCAGCAGAACGGGACTAGCGGGAGGGAGCTCCTACAATGAGCAGTTCTTC. Its translation: CASRTGLAGGSSYNEQFF. The chain carries TRBV12-3 or TRBV12-4 and TRBJ2-1, with 16 bases fitting TRBD2. The CDR3 is made up of 18 amino acids. The junction had 5 bases not matched to a gene; V was cut back by 6 bases and J by 0 bases.

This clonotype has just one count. CDR3: CASSLSGLVNEQFF. CDR3 bases: TGTGCCAGCAGCTTGTCGGGACTAGTTAATGAGCAGTTCTTC. This rearrangement joins TRBV5-4 to TRBJ2-1; 8 nucleotides agree with TRBD2. Germline V lookup: CDR1 SGHNT, CDR2 YYREEE (reference sequence). Losses at the gene ends were 1 base for V and 7 bases for J; bases not matched to a gene: 4. There are 14 residues in the CDR3.

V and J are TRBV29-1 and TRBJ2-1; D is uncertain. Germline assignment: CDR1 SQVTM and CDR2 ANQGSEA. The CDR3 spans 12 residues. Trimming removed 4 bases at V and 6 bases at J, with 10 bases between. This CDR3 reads CSVASPGNEQFF. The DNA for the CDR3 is TGCAGCGTTGCCAGCCCGGGCAATGAGCAGTTCTTC.

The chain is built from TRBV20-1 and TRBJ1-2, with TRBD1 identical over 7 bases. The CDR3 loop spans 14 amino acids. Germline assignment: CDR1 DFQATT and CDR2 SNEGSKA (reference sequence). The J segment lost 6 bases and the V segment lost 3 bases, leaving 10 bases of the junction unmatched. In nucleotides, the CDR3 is TGCAGTGCTAGCCCCGGGACAGTGCTCGATGGCTACACCTTC. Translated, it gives CSASPGTVLDGYTF.

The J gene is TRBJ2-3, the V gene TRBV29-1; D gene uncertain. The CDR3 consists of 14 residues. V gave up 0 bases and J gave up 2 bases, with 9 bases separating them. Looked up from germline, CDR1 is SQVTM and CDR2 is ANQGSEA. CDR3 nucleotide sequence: TGCAGCGTTGAAGACGCAACCATCACAGATACGCAGTATTTT. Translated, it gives CSVEDATITDTQYF.

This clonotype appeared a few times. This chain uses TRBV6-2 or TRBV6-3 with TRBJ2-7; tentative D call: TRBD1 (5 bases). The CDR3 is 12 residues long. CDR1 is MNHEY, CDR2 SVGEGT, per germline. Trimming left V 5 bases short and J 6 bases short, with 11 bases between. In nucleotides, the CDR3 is TGTGCCAGCAGTCCCGACAGTTTCGAGCAGTACTTC. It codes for CASSPDSFEQYF.

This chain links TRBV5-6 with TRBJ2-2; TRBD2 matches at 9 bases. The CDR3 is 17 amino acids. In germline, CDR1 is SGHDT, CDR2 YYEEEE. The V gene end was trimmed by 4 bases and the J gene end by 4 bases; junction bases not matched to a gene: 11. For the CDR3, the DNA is TGTGCCAGCAGCCCGTGGTCGGCTAGCGGGGTCACCGGGGAGCTGTTTTTT. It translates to CASSPWSASGVTGELFF. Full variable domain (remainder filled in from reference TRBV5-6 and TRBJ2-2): DAGVTQSPTHLIKTRGQQVTLRCSPKSGHDTVSWYQQALGQGPQFIFQYYEEEERQRGNFPDRFSGHQFPNYSSELNVNALLLGDSALYLCASSPWSASGVTGELFFGEGSRLTVL.

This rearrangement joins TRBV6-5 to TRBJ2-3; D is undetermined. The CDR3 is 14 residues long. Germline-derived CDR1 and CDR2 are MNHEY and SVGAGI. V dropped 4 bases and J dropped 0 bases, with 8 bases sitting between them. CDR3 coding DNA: TGTGCCAGCAGTTCGGACCGTAGCACAGATACGCAGTATTTT. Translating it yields CASSSDRSTDTQYF.

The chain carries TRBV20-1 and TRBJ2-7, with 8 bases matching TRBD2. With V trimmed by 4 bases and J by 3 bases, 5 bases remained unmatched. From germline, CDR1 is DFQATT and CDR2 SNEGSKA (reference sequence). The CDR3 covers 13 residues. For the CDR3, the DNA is TGCAGTGCTAATGGGGCGGGGGGCTACGAGCAGTACTTC. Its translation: CSANGAGGYEQYF.

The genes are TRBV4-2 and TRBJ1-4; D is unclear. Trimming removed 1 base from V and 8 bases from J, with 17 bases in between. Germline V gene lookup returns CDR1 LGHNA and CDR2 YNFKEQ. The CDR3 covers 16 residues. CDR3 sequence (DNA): TGTGCCAGCAGCCAAGGTATGAACGGGCATGGAGAAAAACTGTTTTTT. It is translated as CASSQGMNGHGEKLFF.

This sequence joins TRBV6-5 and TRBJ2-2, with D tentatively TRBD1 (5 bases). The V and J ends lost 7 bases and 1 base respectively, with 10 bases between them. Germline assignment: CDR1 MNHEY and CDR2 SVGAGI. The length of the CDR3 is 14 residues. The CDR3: CASNTDKNTGELFF. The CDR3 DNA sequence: TGTGCCAGCAATACGGACAAGAACACCGGGGAGCTGTTTTTT.

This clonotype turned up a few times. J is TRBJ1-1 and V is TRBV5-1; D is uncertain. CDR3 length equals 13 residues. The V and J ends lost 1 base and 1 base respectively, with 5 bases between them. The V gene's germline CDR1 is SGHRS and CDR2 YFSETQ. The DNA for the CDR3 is TGCGCCAGCAGCTTGAGGCAGAACACTGAAGCTTTCTTT. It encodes CASSLRQNTEAFF.

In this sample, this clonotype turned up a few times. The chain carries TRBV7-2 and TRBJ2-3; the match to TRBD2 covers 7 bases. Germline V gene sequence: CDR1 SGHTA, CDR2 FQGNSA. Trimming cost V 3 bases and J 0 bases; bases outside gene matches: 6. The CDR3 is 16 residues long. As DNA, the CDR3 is TGTGCCAGCAGCTTCGGGTGGGGGGGTAGCACAGATACGCAGTATTTT. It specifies CASSFGWGGSTDTQYF.

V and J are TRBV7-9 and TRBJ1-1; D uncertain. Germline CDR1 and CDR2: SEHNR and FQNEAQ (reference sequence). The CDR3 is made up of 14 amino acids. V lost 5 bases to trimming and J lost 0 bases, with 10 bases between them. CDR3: CASSLLTMNTEAFF. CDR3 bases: TGTGCCAGCAGCCTCCTCACAATGAACACTGAAGCTTTCTTT.

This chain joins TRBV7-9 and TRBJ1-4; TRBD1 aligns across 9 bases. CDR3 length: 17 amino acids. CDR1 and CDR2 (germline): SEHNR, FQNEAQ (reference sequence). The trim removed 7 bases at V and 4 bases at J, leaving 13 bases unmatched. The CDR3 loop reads CASTSRPGQGFNEKLFF. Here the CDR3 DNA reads TGTGCCAGCACCTCCCGGCCGGGACAGGGTTTTAATGAAAAACTGTTTTTT.

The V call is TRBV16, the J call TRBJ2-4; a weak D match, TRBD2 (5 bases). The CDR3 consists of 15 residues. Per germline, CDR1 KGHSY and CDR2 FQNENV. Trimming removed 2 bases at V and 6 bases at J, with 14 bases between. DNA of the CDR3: TGTGCCAGCAGCCAAGCTATCGCTAGCTCAAACATTCAGTACTTC. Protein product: CASSQAIASSNIQYF.

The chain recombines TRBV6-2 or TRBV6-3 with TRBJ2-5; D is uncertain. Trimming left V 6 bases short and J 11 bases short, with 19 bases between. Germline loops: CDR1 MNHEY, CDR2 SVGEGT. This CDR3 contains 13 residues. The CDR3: CASSRTISQEQYF. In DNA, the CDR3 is TGTGCCAGCAGCCGGACCATCTCCCAAGAGCAGTACTTC.

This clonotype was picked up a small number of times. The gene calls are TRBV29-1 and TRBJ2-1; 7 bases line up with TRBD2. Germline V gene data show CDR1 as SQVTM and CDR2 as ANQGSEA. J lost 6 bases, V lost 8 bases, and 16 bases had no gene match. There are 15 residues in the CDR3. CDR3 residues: CSTRGGSPPPNEQFF. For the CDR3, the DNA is TGCAGCACCCGCGGCGGGAGCCCCCCTCCCAATGAGCAGTTCTTC.

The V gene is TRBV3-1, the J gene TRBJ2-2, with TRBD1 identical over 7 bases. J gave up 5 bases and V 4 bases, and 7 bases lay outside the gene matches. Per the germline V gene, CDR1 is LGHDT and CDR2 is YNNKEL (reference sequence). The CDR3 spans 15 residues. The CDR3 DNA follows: TGTGCCAGCAGCCCTGTGCACAGGGGAACCGGGGAGCTGTTTTTT. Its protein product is CASSPVHRGTGELFF. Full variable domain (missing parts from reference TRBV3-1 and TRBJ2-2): DTAVSQTPKYLVTQMGNDKSIKCEQNLGHDTMYWYKQDSKKFLKIMFSYNNKELIINETVPNRFSPKSPDKAHLNLHINSLELGDSAVYFCASSPVHRGTGELFFGEGSRLTVL.

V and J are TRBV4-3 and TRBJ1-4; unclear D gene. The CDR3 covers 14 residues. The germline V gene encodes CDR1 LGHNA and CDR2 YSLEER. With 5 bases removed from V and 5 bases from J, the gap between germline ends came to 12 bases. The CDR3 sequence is CASSSNYGNEKLFF. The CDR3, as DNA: TGCGCCAGCAGCTCCAATTATGGGAATGAAAAACTGTTTTTT.

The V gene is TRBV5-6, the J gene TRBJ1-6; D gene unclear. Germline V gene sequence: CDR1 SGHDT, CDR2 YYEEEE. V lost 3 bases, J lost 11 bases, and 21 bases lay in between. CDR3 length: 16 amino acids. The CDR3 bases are TGTGCCAGCAGCTGGAAGCCGGAGGAGGAGTCTACACCCCTCCACTTT. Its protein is CASSWKPEEESTPLHF.